These 3 T cell receptor beta chains share one sample of origin, sequenced in a study of beta chain features in type 1 diabetes. No antigen has been assigned to these receptors. Points from the study as a whole: People with Type 1 diabetes carried modestly yet significantly shorter TCRB CDR3s in all four CD4+ subsets.

Every isolated RNA sample was fully reverse transcribed, so sequencing captured expressed TCRB transcripts. Generated by immunoSEQ multiplex PCR, the TCRdb table keeps only in-frame clones and is missing some. Of 300,000 to 400,000 clones in the sample, approximately 10% were seen once. Sequencing was done on a sample of central memory CD4+ T cells from blood. Receptor source: a man aged 30-40 years with type 1 diabetes.

This clone was picked up a small number of times. The chain carries TRBV6-5 and TRBJ2-7; possible D gene TRBD2, 5 bases. Trimming stripped 2 bases from V and 6 bases from J, with 11 bases between. This CDR3 region has 13 residues. Germline CDR1 MNHEY, CDR2 SVGAGI. CDR3 protein: CASSYLGGREQYF. DNA of the CDR3: TGTGCCAGCAGTTACCTTGGAGGCCGCGAGCAGTACTTC.

The genes are TRBV7-8 and TRBJ2-5; 10 nucleotides agree with TRBD2. CDR1 SGHVS and CDR2 FQNEAQ come from the germline V gene. The J segment lost 4 bases and the V segment lost 5 bases, leaving 7 bases of the junction unmatched. The CDR3 has 15 residues. CDR3 in amino acids: CASSALLAGPETQYF. Here the CDR3 DNA reads TGTGCCAGCAGCGCACTACTAGCGGGGCCAGAGACCCAGTACTTC. The whole variable domain, remainder taken from reference TRBV7-8 and TRBJ2-5, is GAGVSQSPRYKVAKRGQDVALRCDPISGHVSLFWYQQALGQGPEFLTYFQNEAQLDKSGLPSDRFFAERPEGSVSTLKIQRTQQEDSAVYLCASSALLAGPETQYFGPGTRLLVL.

In this sample, this clone turned up a few times. Other DNA sequences in the sample encode the same CDR3. The J gene is TRBJ2-5, the V gene TRBV29-1; D might be TRBD2 (6 bases). Germline CDR1 SQVTM, CDR2 ANQGSEA. This CDR3 contains 12 residues. The V and J ends lost 3 bases and 1 base respectively, with 6 bases between them. CDR3 nucleotides: TGCAGCGTTGAGGGGGGCCAAGAGACCCAGTACTTC. It codes for CSVEGGQETQYF.